This T cell receptor beta chain was sequenced in a study of neurological immune-mediated disorders. Specified time point: longitudinal time-point 3. The study built unsorted libraries from 2 million PBMCs kept at -80 C. This clonotype was picked up many times. Its antigen remains unknown. Germline CDR1 and CDR2: SEHNR and FQNEAQ (reference sequence). J gave up 15 bases and V 5 bases, and 7 bases lay outside the gene matches. This CDR3 region has 11 residues. With 10-nucleotide random UMIs included, cDNA was synthesized by 5'RACE. TCRdb analysed the 5' RACE reads with MiXCR anew, one entry per CDR3 protein. The table has approximately 100,000 distinct CDR3 sequences, about a tenth seen once. Study-level results: CDR3 amino acid sequences of expanded clones were not shared across subjects, a result suggesting private repertoires in all groups.

Sequencing used PBMCs. The chain links TRBV7-9 to TRBJ2-1; TRBD2 matches at 7 bases. This receptor was identified in a female donor with HTLV-1-associated myelopathy (HAM/TSP). CDR3 region: CASSNGLDAFF. Written as DNA, the CDR3 is TGTGCCAGCAGCAACGGACTAGACGCGTTCTTC.